These T cell receptor beta chains were read from a single sample in a study of blood T cell repertoires in COVID-19. Clones were sequenced by immunoSEQ multiplex PCR, and TCRdb holds only the in-frame ones, with some missing. The profile shows fewer than 200,000 clones, roughly 85% of them singletons. The sample consisted of PBMCs or T cells enriched from blood (not recorded which). Receptors were obtained from a woman in her forties or fifties who had recovered from COVID-19. The CDR3 runs from the conserved cysteine through the conserved F or W. A D gene is named only where the DNA matches it firmly. Clone size is given for some rows only: seen once, a few or many times, or a class if the clone is expanded.

clone_size,d_call,v_call,j_call,cdr3_nt,cdr3_aa
-,-,TRBV18,TRBJ1-1,TGTGCCAGCTCATCCGAGGACAGGAACACTGAAGCTTTCTTT,CASSSEDRNTEAFF
once,-,TRBV5-1,TRBJ2-1,TGCGCCAGCAGCCCTCCCGAAGAGGGAGTCAGGGAGCAGTTCTTC,CASSPPEEGVREQFF
-,TRBD1,TRBV7-2,TRBJ1-2,TGTGCCAGCAGCTTAGTTGGGGGACAGGGCGCAGGCTATGGCTACACCTTC,CASSLVGGQGAGYGYTF
-,TRBD1,TRBV28,TRBJ2-4,TGTGCCAGCAGTTTAGACACCTTCAGGGGGCCGGCCAAAAACATTCAGTACTTC,CASSLDTFRGPAKNIQYF
-,-,TRBV18,TRBJ2-5,TGTGCCAGCTCACCAACCCCCCCAGGGGCTCGGGAGACCCAGTACTTC,CASSPTPPGARETQYF
-,TRBD2,TRBV11-3,TRBJ2-5,TGTGCCAGCAGCAAGCCGGGACTAGCGGGATTTAAGACCCAGTACTTC,CASSKPGLAGFKTQYF
-,TRBD1,TRBV2,TRBJ1-1,TGTGCCAGCAGTGAGGACAGGGACACTGAAGCTTTCTTT,CASSEDRDTEAFF
-,-,TRBV7-9,TRBJ1-3,TGTGCCAGCAGCACGACGGGCTCTGGAAACACCATATATTTT,CASSTTGSGNTIYF
-,-,TRBV18,TRBJ1-6,TGTGCCAGCTCTCCGGGTCAGGGCAATTCACCCCTCCACTTT,CASSPGQGNSPLHF
once,-,TRBV5-6,TRBJ2-2,TGTGCCAGCACGACAGGGAACACCGGGGAGCTGTTTTTT,CASTTGNTGELFF
-,-,TRBV5-4,TRBJ1-2,TGTGCCACTTGGACAAATTCCACTGGGCACTATGGCTACACCTTC,CATWTNSTGHYGYTF
-,-,TRBV6-2/TRBV6-3,TRBJ2-6,TGTGCCAGCAGCCCCGGGGAGAAGAACGTCCTGACTTTC,CASSPGEKNVLTF
-,TRBD1,TRBV7-9,TRBJ1-1,TGTGCCAGCAGCTGGACAGGGTCGGGCACTGAAGCTTTCTTT,CASSWTGSGTEAFF
-,-,TRBV28,TRBJ2-2,TGTGCCAGCAGTTTTAGGCAGGGCGTCGGGGAGCTGTTTTTT,CASSFRQGVGELFF
-,TRBD2,TRBV13,TRBJ2-3,TGTGCCAGCAGCTTAAGACTAGCGGGAGTGGGGGGAGATACGCAGTATTTT,CASSLRLAGVGGDTQYF
few,-,TRBV2,TRBJ1-1,TGTGCCAGCAGTGGGGGGGAGGTTATGAACACTGAAGCTTTCTTT,CASSGGEVMNTEAFF
-,-,TRBV6-5,TRBJ1-2,TGTGCCAGCAGTTACGGAACAGGAGAGTATGGCTACACCTTC,CASSYGTGEYGYTF
-,TRBD2,TRBV6-5,TRBJ2-5,TGTGCCAGCAGGATAGCGGGAGTGGGGGAGACCCAGTACTTC,CASRIAGVGETQYF
-,-,TRBV28,TRBJ1-2,TGTGCCAGCAGTTCCGGAGGTAAAGGCTACACCTTC,CASSSGGKGYTF
few,TRBD1,TRBV5-4,TRBJ2-6,TGTGCCAGCAGTGACAGGGCGAGCTCTGGGGCCAACGTCCTGACTTTC,CASSDRASSGANVLTF
-,-,TRBV4-3,TRBJ1-2,TGCGCCAGCAGCCAATTCCCTCCAGGGAACTATGGCTACACCTTC,CASSQFPPGNYGYTF
-,TRBD1,TRBV19,TRBJ1-5,TGTGCCAGTAGTCCCCGGACAGGGAAGTATAATCAGCCCCAGCATTTT,CASSPRTGKYNQPQHF